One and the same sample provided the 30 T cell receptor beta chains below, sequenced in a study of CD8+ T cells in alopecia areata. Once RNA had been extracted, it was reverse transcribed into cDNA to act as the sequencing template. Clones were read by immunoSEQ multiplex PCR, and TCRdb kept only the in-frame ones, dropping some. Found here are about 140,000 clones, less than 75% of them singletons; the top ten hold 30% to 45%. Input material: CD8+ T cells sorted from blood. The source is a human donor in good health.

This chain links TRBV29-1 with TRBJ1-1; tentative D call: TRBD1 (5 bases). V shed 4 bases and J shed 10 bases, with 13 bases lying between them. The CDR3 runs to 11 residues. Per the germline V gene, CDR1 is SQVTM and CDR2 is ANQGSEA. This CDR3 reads CSVGGAGTAFF. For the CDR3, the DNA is TGCAGCGTTGGAGGGGCCGGGACAGCTTTCTTT.

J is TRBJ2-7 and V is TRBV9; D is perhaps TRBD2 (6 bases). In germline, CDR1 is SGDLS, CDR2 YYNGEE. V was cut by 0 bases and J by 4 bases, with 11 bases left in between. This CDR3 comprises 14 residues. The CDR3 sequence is CASSVAGAGYEQYF. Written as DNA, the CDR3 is TGTGCCAGCAGCGTAGCGGGAGCTGGTTACGAGCAGTACTTC.

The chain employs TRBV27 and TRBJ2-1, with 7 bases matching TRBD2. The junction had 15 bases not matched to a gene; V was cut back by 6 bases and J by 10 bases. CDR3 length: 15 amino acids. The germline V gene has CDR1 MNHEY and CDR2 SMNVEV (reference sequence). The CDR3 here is CASSRAGEFGGEQFF. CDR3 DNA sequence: TGTGCCAGCAGCCGGGCGGGAGAATTCGGAGGGGAGCAGTTCTTC.

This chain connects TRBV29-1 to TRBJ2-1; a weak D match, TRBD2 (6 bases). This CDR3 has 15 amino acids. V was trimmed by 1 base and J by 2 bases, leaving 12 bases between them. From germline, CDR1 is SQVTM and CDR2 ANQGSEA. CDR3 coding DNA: TGCAGCGTTGAAGGGCGGGGAATCCCCTACAATGAGCAGTTCTTC. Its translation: CSVEGRGIPYNEQFF.

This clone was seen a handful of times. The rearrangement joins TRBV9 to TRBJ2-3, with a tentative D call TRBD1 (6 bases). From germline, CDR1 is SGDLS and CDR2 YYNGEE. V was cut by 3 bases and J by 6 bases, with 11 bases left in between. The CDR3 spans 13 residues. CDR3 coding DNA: TGTGCCAGCAGCGCACCAAGGGGGGATACGCAGTATTTT. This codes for CASSAPRGDTQYF.

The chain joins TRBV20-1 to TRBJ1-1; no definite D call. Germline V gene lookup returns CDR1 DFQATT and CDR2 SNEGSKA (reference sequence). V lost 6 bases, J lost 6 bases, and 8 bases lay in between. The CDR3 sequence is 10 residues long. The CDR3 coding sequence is TGCAGTGCGGTAGAGGCTGAAGCTTTCTTT. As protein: CSAVEAEAFF.

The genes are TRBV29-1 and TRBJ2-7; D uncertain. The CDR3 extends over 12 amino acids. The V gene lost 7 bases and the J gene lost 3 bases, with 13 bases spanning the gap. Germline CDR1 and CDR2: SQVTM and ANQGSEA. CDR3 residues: CSAGPADYEQYF. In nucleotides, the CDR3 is TGCAGCGCCGGCCCCGCCGACTACGAGCAGTACTTC.

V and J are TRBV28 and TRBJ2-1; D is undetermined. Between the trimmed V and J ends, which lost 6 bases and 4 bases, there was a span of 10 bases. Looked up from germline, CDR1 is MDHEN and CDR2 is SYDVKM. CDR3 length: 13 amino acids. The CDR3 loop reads CASSDPIYNEQFF. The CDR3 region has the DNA TGTGCCAGCAGCGACCCCATTTACAATGAGCAGTTCTTC.

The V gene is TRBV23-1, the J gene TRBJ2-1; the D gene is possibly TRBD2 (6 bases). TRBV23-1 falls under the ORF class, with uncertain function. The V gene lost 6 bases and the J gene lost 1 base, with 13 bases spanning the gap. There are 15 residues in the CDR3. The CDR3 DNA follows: TGCGCCAGCAGCGTAGCGGCCCCATCCTACAATGAGCAGTTCTTC. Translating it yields CASSVAAPSYNEQFF.

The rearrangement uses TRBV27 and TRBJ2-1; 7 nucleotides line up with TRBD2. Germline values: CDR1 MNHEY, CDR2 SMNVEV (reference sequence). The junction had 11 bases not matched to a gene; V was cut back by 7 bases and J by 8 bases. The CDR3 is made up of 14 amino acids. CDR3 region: CASTGTTRMDEQFF. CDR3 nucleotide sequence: TGTGCCAGCACCGGGACTACCCGCATGGATGAGCAGTTCTTC.

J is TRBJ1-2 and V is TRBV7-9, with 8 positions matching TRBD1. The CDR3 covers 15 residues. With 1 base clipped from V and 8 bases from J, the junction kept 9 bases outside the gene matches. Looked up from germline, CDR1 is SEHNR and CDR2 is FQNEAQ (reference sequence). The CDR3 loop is CASSLEGRGHRGYTF. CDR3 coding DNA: TGTGCCAGCAGCTTAGAAGGCAGGGGGCATCGCGGCTACACCTTC.

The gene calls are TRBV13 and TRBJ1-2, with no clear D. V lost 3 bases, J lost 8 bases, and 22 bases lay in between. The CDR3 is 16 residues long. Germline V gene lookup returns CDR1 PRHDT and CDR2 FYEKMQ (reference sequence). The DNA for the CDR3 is TGTGCCAGCAGCTTTTTTCCCGCGGAGAGAACGGGAGGCTACACCTTC. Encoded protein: CASSFFPAERTGGYTF. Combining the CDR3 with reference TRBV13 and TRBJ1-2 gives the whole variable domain AAGVIQSPRHLIKEKRETATLKCYPIPRHDTVYWYQQGPGQDPQFLISFYEKMQSDKGSIPDRFSAQQFSDYHSELNMSSLELGDSALYFCASSFFPAERTGGYTFGSGTRLTVV.

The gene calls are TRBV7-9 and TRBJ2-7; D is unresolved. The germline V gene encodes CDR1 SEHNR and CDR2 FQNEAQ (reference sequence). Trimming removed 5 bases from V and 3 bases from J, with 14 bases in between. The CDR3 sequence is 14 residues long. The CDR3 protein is CASSQGGRSYEQYF. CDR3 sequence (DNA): TGTGCCAGCAGCCAAGGCGGACGGAGCTACGAGCAGTACTTC. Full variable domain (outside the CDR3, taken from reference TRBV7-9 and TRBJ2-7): DTGVSQNPRHKITKRGQNVTFRCDPISEHNRLYWYRQTLGQGPEFLTYFQNEAQLEKSRLLSDRFSAERPKGSFSTLEIQRTEQGDSAMYLCASSQGGRSYEQYFGPGTRLTVT.

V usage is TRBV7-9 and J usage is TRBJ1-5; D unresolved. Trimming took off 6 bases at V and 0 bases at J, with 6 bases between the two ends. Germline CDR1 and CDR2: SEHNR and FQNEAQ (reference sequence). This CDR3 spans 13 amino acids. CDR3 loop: CASSYTSNQPQHF. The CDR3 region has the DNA TGTGCCAGCAGTTACACTAGCAATCAGCCCCAGCATTTT.

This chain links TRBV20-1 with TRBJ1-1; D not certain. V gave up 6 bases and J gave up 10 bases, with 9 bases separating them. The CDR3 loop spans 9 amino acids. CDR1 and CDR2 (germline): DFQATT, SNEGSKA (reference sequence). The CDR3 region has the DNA TGCAGTGCCCAGTTAGGAGCTTTCTTT. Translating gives CSAQLGAFF.

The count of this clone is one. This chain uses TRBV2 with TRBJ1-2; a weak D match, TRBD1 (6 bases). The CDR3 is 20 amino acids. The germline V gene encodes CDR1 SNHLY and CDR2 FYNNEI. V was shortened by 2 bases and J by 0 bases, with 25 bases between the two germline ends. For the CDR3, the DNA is TGTGCCAGCAGTGAATACGGGCGGGGCCAGGGGCCCGCGACTAACTATGGCTACACCTTC. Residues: CASSEYGRGQGPATNYGYTF.

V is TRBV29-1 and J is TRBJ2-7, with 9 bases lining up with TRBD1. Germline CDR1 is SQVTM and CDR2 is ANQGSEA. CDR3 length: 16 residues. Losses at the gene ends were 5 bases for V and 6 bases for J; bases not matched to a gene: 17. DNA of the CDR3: TGCAGCGTTCCCGCCACCGGGGGGACAGGGCTCTCCGAGCAGTACTTC. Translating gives CSVPATGGTGLSEQYF.

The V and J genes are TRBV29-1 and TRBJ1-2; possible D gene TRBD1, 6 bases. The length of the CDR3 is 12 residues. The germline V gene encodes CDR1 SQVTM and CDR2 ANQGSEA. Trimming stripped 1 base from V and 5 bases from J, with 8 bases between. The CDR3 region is CSVEGGGYGYTF. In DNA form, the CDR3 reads TGCAGCGTTGAAGGAGGGGGTTATGGCTACACCTTC.

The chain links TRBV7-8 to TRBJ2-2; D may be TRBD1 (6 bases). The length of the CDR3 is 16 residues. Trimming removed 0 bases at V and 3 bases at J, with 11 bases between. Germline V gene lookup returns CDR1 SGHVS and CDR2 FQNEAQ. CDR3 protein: CASSLAGTTYTGELFF. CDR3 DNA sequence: TGTGCCAGCAGCTTAGCCGGGACAACTTACACCGGGGAGCTGTTTTTT.

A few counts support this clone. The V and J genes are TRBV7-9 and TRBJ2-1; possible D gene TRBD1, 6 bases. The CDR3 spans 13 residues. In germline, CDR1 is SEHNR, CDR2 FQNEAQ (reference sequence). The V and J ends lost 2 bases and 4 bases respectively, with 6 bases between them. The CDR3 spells CASSLTGYNEQFF. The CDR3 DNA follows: TGTGCCAGCAGCTTAACAGGGTACAATGAGCAGTTCTTC. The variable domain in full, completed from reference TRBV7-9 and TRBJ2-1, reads DTGVSQNPRHKITKRGQNVTFRCDPISEHNRLYWYRQTLGQGPEFLTYFQNEAQLEKSRLLSDRFSAERPKGSFSTLEIQRTEQGDSAMYLCASSLTGYNEQFFGPGTRLTVL.

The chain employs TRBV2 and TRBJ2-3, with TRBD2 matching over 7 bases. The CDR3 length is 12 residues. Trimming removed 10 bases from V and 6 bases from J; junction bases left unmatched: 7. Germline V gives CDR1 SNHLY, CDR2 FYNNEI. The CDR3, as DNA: TGTGCCATGGCGGGAGAGAGGGATACGCAGTATTTT. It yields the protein CAMAGERDTQYF.

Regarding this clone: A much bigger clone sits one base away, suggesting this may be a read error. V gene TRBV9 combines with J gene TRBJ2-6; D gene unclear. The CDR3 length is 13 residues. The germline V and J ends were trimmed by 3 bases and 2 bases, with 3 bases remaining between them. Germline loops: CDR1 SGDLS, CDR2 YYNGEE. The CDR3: CASSDTGANVLTF. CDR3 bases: TGTGCCAGCAGCGACACTGGGGCCAACGTCCTGACTTTC.

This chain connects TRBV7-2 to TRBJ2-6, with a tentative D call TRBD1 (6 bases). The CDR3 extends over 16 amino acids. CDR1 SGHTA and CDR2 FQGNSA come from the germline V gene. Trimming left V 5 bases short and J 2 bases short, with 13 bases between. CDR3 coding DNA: TGTGCCAGCAGCCAAGATGGGGGCGCTGGGGCCAACGTCCTGACTTTC. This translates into CASSQDGGAGANVLTF.

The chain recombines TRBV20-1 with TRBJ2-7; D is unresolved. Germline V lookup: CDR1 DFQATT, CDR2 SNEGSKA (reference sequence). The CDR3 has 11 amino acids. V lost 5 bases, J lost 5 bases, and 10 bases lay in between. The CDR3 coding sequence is TGCAGTGCTTACCCTTACGACGAGCAGTACTTC. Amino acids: CSAYPYDEQYF.

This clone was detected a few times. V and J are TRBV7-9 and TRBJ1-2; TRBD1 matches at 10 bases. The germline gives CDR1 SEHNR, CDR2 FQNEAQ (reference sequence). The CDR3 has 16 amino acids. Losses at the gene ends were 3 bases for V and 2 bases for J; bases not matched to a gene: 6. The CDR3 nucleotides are TGTGCCAGCAGCTTGACAGGGGGCGAAGGCAACTATGGCTACACCTTC. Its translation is CASSLTGGEGNYGYTF.

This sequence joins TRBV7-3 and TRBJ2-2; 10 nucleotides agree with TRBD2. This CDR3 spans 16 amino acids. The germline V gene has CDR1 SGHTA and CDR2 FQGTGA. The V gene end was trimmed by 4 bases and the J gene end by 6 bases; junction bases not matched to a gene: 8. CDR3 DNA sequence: TGTGCCAGCAGCTCCCCTAGCGGGAGAGAGGCCGGGGAGCTGTTTTTT. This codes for CASSSPSGREAGELFF. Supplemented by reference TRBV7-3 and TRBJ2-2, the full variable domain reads GAGVSQTPSNKVTEKGKYVELRCDPISGHTALYWYRQSLGQGPEFLIYFQGTGAADDSGLPNDRFFAVRPEGSVSTLKIQRTERGDSAVYLCASSSPSGREAGELFFGEGSRLTVL.

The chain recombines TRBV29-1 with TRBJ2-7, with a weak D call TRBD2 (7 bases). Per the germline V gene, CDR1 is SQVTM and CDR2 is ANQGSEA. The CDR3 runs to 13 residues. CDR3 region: CSGGGRDSYEQYF. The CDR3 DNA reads TGCAGTGGGGGGGGCAGGGACTCCTACGAGCAGTACTTC.

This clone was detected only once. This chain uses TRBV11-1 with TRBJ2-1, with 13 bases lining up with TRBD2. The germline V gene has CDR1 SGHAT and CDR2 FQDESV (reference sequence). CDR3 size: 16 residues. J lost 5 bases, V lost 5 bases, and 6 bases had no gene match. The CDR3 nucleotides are TGTGCCAGCAGCCCCCGGACTAGCGGGAGAAACAATGAGCAGTTCTTC. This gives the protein CASSPRTSGRNNEQFF.

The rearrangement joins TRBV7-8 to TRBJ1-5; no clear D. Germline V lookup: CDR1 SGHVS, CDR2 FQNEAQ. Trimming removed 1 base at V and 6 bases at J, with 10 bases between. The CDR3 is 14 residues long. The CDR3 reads CASSLGGWGQPQHF. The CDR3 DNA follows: TGTGCCAGCAGCTTAGGGGGATGGGGTCAGCCCCAGCATTTT.

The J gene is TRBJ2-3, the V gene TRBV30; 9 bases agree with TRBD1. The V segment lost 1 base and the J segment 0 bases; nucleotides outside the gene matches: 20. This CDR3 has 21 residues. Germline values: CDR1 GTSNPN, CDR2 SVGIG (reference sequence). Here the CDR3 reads CAWSGLPTGGSNRRSTDTQYF. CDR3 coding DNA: TGTGCCTGGAGTGGCCTGCCAACAGGGGGCTCAAATCGAAGGAGCACAGATACGCAGTATTTT.